This T cell receptor (beta chain) was sequenced during a study of cytomegalovirus exposure and HLA in healthy donors. Sequenced by immunoSEQ multiplex PCR; TCRdb stores in-frame clones only, minus some. The data contain over 200,000 clones, around 88% of them singletons. Overall study results and limits: Clusters of TCRs from the first cohort tended to co-occur in the 120 validation repertoires (as a later analysis found). Most observed TCR sequences were rare, whereas some public TCRs were detected in many donors. It was reportedly the case that the classifier diagnosed cytomegalovirus status with high specificity and sensitivity. Associated with cytomegalovirus, according to the listing, were 164 TCR beta chains.

This clone was detected a few times. The antigen is not known. An end of the junction differs from the germline gene, which may be a read error. The TCR sequence derives from a young woman in good health and CMV-seronegative. The sample was PBMCs.

CDR3 bases: TGTGCCAGCAGCTTTAGCGGGAGGTGGATCTTC. Translating it yields CASSFSGRWIF. The V call is TRBV13, the J call TRBJ2-1, with 10 bases fitting TRBD2. Germline assignment: CDR1 PRHDT and CDR2 FYEKMQ (reference sequence). The CDR3 sequence is 11 residues long.